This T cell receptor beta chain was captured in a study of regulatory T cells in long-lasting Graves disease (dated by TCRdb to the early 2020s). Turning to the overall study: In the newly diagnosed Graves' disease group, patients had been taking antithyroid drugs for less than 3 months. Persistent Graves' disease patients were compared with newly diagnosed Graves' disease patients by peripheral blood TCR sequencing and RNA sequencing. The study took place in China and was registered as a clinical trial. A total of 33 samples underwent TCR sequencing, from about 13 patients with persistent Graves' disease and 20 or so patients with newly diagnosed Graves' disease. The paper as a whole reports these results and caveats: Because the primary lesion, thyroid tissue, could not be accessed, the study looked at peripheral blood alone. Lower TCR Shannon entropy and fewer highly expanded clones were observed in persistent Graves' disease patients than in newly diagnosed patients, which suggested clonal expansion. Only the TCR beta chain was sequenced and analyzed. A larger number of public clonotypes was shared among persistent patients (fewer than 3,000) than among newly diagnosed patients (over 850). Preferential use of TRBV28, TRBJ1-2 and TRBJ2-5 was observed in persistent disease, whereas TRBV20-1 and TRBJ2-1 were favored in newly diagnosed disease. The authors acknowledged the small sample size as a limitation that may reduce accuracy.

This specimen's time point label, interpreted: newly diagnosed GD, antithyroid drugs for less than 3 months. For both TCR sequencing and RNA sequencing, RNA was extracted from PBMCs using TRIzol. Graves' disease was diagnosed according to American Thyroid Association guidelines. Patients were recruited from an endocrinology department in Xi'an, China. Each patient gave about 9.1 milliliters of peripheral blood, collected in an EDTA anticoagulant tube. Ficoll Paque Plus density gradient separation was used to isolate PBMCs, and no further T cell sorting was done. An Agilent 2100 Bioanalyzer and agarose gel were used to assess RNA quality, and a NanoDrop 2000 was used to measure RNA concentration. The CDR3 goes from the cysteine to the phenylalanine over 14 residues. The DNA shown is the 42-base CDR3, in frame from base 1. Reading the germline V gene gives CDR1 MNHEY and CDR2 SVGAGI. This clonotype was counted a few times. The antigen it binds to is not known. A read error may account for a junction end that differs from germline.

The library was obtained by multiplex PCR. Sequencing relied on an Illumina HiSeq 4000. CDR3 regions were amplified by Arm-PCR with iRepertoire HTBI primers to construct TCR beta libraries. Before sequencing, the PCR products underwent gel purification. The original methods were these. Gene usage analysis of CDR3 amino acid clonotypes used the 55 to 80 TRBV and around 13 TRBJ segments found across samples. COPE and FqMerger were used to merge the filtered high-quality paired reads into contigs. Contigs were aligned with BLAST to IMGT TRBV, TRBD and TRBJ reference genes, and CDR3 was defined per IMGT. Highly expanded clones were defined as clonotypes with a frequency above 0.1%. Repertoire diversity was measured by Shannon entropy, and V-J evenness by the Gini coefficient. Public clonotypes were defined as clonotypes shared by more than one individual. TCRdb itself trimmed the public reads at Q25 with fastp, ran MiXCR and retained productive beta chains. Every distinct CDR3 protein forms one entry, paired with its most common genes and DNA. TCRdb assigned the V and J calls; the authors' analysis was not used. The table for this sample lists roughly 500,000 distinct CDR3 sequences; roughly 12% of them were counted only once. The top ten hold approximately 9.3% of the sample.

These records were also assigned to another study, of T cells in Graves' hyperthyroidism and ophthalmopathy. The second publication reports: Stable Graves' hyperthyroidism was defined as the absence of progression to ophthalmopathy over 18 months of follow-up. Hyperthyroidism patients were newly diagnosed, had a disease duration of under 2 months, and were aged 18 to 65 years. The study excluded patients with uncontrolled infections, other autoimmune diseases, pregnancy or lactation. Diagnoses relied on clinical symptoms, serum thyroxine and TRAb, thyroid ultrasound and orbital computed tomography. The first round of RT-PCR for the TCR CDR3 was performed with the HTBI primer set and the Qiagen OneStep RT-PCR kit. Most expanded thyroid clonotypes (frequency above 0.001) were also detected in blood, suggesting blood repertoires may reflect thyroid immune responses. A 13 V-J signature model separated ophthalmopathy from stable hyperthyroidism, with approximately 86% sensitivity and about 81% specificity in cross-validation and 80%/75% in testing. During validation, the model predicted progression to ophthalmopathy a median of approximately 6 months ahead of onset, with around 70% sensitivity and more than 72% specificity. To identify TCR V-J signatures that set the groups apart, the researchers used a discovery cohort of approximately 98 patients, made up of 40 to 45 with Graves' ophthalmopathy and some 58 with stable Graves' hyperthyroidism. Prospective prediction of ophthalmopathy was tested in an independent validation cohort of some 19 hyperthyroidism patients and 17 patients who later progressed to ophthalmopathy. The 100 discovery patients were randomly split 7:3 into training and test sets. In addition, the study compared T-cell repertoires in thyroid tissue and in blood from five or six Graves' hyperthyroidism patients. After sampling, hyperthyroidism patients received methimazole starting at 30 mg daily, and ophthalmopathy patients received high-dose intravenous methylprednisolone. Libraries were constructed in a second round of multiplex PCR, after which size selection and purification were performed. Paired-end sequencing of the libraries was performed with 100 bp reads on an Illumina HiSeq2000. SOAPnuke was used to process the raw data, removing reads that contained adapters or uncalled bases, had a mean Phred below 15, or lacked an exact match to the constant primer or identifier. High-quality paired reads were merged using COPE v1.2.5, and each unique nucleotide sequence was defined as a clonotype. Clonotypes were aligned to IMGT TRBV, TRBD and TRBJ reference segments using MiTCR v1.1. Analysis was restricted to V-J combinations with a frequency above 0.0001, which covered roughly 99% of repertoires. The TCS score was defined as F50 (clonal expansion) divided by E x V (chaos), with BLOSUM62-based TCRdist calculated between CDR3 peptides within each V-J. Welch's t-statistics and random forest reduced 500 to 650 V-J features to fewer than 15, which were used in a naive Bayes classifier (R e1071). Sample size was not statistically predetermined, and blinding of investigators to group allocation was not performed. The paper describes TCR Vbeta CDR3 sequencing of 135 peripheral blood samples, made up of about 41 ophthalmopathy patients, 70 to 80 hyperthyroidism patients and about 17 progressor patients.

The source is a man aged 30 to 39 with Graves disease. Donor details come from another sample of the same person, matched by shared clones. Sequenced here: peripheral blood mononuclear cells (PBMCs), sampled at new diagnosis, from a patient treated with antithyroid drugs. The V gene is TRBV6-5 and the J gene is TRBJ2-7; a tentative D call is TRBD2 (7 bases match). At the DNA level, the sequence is TGTGCCAGCAGTTACAGAGGGGGGGCCTACGAACAGTACTTC. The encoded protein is CASSYRGGAYEQYF.